Following are 15 T cell receptor beta chains from one sample sequenced in a study of cytomegalovirus exposure and HLA in healthy donors. Vbeta (60) and Jbeta (13) primers were used in the PCR. Sequenced by immunoSEQ multiplex PCR; TCRdb stores in-frame clones only, minus some. The repertoire holds about 270,000 clones, roughly 70% seen once, with under 2.5% in the top ten. The material sequenced was PBMCs. Receptors were obtained from a female donor in good health and CMV-seronegative.

This clone has more than one count but fewer than ten. The chain couples TRBV9 to TRBJ2-7; TRBD1 matches 12 bases. The J segment lost 3 bases and the V segment lost 4 bases, leaving 5 bases of the junction unmatched. CDR3 length equals 15 residues. From germline, CDR1 is SGDLS and CDR2 YYNGEE. For the CDR3, the DNA is TGTGCCAGCAGCCAGGGGACAGGGGGCGGCTACGAGCAGTACTTC. Translating gives CASSQGTGGGYEQYF.

The chain is built from TRBV10-3 and TRBJ1-2; the D is unclear. The CDR3 runs to 15 residues. CDR1 and CDR2 (germline): ENHRY, SYGVKD. The ends were cut back, 11 bases at V and 3 bases at J, with 22 bases in the middle. In DNA form, the CDR3 reads TGTGCCTCCGGGAAGGACCTGGTGAATGACTATGGCTACACCTTC. Protein product: CASGKDLVNDYGYTF.

The rearrangement joins TRBV7-2 to TRBJ2-5, with D maybe TRBD1 (6 bases). V shed 1 base and J shed 0 bases, with 15 bases lying between them. The CDR3 totals 17 residues. In germline, CDR1 is SGHTA, CDR2 FQGNSA. The CDR3 sequence is CASSLESGQTYQETQYF. The CDR3 nucleotides read TGTGCCAGCAGCTTAGAGAGCGGACAGACCTACCAAGAGACCCAGTACTTC.

V usage is TRBV7-9 and J usage is TRBJ1-2; possible D gene TRBD1, 6 bases. Germline V gives CDR1 SEHNR, CDR2 FQNEAQ (reference sequence). CDR3 length: 15 amino acids. V lost 5 bases and J lost 0, with 13 bases in between. This CDR3 reads CASSPGDGPNYGYTF. CDR3 bases: TGTGCCAGCAGCCCAGGGGACGGCCCTAACTATGGCTACACCTTC.

Comment on this clone: This CDR3 is also generated by other DNA sequences in the sample. The chain couples TRBV28 to TRBJ1-2; D gene uncertain. The length of the CDR3 is 13 residues. Germline V gene data show CDR1 as MDHEN and CDR2 as SYDVKM. The V end lost 3 bases, the J end lost 1 base, and 6 bases lay between the germline ends. CDR3 in amino acids: CASSLVSNYGYTF. The CDR3 DNA sequence: TGTGCCAGCAGTTTGGTCAGTAACTATGGCTACACCTTC.

The chain uses TRBV5-5 and TRBJ2-7, with 12 nucleotides matching TRBD2. CDR1 and CDR2 from the germline V gene are SGHKS and YYEKEE (reference sequence). The CDR3 has 17 residues. Germline trimming cut 0 bases from V and 5 bases from J; bases unmatched to any gene: 9. This CDR3 reads CASSLVLAGGLKDEQYF. Written as DNA, the CDR3 is TGTGCCAGCAGCTTGGTGCTAGCGGGAGGGTTGAAGGACGAGCAGTACTTC.

The rearrangement links TRBV28 to TRBJ1-2, with TRBD1 as a possible D gene (6 bases). Trimming took 6 bases from V and 7 from J, leaving 18 bases between them. Germline CDR1 and CDR2: MDHEN and SYDVKM. The CDR3 has 14 amino acids. The DNA for the CDR3 is TGTGCCAGCAGAACCTCCGGGGGGCTATTTGGCTACACCTTC. Its protein product is CASRTSGGLFGYTF.

The rearrangement uses TRBV7-9 and TRBJ2-5; tentatively, D is TRBD2 (7 bases). The CDR3 extends over 16 amino acids. CDR1 SEHNR and CDR2 FQNEAQ come from the germline V gene (reference sequence). The V end lost 0 bases, the J end lost 9 bases, and 20 bases lay between the germline ends. CDR3 sequence: CASSLAGGASPVAQYF. CDR3 DNA sequence: TGTGCCAGCAGCTTAGCTGGGGGGGCCAGCCCGGTTGCCCAGTACTTC.

This clone has a handful of counts. The J gene is TRBJ2-1, the V gene TRBV7-6; TRBD1 might be the D (7 bases). The CDR3 length is 15 residues. The V end lost 1 base, the J end lost 9 bases, and 16 bases lay between the germline ends. Germline V gene lookup returns CDR1 SGHVS and CDR2 FNYEAQ. The CDR3 DNA reads as TGTGCCAGCAGCTTAGGGGTCAGGGGGGACAGTGAGCAGTTCTTC. Protein sequence: CASSLGVRGDSEQFF.

The count of this clone is one. The chain uses TRBV5-4 and TRBJ2-5; tentatively, D is TRBD1 (6 bases). This CDR3 region has 15 residues. Per germline, CDR1 SGHNT and CDR2 YYREEE (reference sequence). Trimming cost V 4 bases and J 2 bases, with 15 bases left between them. This CDR3 reads CASSTPRQVQETQYF. CDR3 coding DNA: TGTGCCAGCAGCACCCCTAGACAGGTTCAAGAGACCCAGTACTTC.

This clone was seen once. The V and J genes are TRBV5-1 and TRBJ2-7; D perhaps matches TRBD1 (6 bases). The CDR3 spans 17 residues. Germline V gene sequence: CDR1 SGHRS, CDR2 YFSETQ. Trimming removed 3 bases from V and 3 bases from J, with 22 bases in between. The CDR3 region is CASSYLRDIHVLYEQYF. The CDR3 DNA reads as TGCGCCAGCAGCTACTTACGGGACATCCACGTCCTCTACGAGCAGTACTTC.

V is TRBV5-6 and J is TRBJ1-1, with TRBD1 matching over 7 bases. The V segment lost 4 bases and the J segment 6 bases; nucleotides outside the gene matches: 6. CDR3 length: 13 residues. Germline CDR1 is SGHDT and CDR2 is YYEEEE. As DNA, the CDR3 is TGTGCCAGCAGCCTAGGACAGGTCCCTGAAGCTTTCTTT. This gives the protein CASSLGQVPEAFF.

The V call is TRBV6-4, the J call TRBJ1-5, with D perhaps matching TRBD1 (5 bases). CDR3 size: 15 residues. V dropped 5 bases and J dropped 4 bases, with 15 bases sitting between them. Germline lookup yields CDR1 MRHNA and CDR2 SNTAGT. For the CDR3, the DNA is TGTGCCAGCAGTAGGGACGGAGGGCCAAATCAGCCCCAGCATTTT. This encodes CASSRDGGPNQPQHF.

The chain combines TRBV6-5 with TRBJ2-1; 8 bases align to TRBD1. Germline values: CDR1 MNHEY, CDR2 SVGAGI. V lost 2 bases, J lost 7 bases, and 4 bases stayed unmatched. The CDR3 is 14 residues long. DNA for the CDR3: TGTGCCAGCAGTTACCGGACAGGGAAGAATGAGCAGTTCTTC. This codes for CASSYRTGKNEQFF.

This chain joins TRBV4-1 and TRBJ2-5; D unresolved. The germline CDR1 and CDR2 sequences are MGHRA and YSYEKL. Trimming removed 2 bases at V and 5 bases at J, with 9 bases between. CDR3 length equals 13 residues. CDR3 in amino acids: CASSQLFMETQYF. CDR3 in DNA: TGCGCCAGCAGCCAACTGTTTATGGAGACCCAGTACTTC.